A few counts support the clone carrying this TCR beta chain. The CDR3 runs to 13 residues. Losses at the gene ends were 2 bases for V and 7 bases for J; bases not matched to a gene: 4. Germline V gives CDR1 SGHAT, CDR2 FQNNGV. In the study's own analysis: Nucleated cell number was recorded as an estimate derived from reference gene primer amplification. Measured with immunoSEQ multiplex PCR; TCRdb has only the in-frame clones, and not every one. Clone size and the V and J calls come from that table; the DNA yielded D and trimming. The repertoire holds 45,000 to 55,000 clones, with roughly two thirds as singletons. The data were obtained in a study of blood T cell repertoires in COVID-19.

The clonotype comes from a woman aged 70-85 years with acute or convalescent COVID-19. The specimen was peripheral blood. The chain is built from TRBV11-2 and TRBJ2-7; 8 bases match TRBD2. The CDR3 coding sequence is TGTGCCAGCAGCTTATACCGGGAGGGAGAGCAGTACTTC. This translates into CASSLYREGEQYF.